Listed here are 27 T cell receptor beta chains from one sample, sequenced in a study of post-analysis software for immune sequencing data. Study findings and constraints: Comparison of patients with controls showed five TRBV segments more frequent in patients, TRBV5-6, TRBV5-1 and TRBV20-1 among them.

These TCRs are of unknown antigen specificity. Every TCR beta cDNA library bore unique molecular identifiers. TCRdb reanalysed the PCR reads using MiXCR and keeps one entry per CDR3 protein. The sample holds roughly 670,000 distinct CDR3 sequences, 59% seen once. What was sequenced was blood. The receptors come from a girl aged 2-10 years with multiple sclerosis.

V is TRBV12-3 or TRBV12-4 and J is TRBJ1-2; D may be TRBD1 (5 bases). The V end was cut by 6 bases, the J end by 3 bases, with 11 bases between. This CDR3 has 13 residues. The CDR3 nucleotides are TGTGCCAGCAGCCCTGGGGCCGACTATGGCTACACCTTC. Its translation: CASSPGADYGYTF.

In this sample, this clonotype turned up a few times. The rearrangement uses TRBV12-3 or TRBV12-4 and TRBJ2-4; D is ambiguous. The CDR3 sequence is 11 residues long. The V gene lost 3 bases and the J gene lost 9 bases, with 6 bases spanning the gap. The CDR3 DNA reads TGTGCCAGCAGTTTTGGCGGCATTCAGTACTTC. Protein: CASSFGGIQYF.

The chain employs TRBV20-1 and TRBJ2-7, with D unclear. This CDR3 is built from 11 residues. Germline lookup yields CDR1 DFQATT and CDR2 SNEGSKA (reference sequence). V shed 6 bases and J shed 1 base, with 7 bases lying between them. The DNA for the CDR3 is TGCAGTGCCCCCATGTCCTACGAGCAGTACTTC. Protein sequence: CSAPMSYEQYF.

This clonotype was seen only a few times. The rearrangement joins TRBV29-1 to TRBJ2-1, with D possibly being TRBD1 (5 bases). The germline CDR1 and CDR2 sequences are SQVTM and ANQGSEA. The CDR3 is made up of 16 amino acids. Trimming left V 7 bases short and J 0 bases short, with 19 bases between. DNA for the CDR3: TGCAGCGGAGTGGGGCCGACCCAAATCTCCTACAATGAGCAGTTCTTC. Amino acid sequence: CSGVGPTQISYNEQFF.

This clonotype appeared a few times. The CDR3 region has the DNA TGCAGTGCTTTACCCGGGACAGGGGACAATGAGCAGTTCTTC. Encoded protein: CSALPGTGDNEQFF. The chain is built from TRBV20-1 and TRBJ2-1, with 10 bases identical to TRBD1. From germline, CDR1 is DFQATT and CDR2 SNEGSKA (reference sequence). The V segment lost 5 bases and the J segment 5 bases; nucleotides outside the gene matches: 6. This CDR3 is 14 amino acids long.

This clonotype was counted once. The chain's CDR3 is CASSPTAGLTYNEQFF. The CDR3, as DNA: TGTGCCAGCAGCCCCACCGCGGGTTTAACCTACAATGAGCAGTTCTTC. J is TRBJ2-1 and V is TRBV7-3, with D maybe TRBD2 (5 bases). V was cut by 5 bases and J by 2 bases, with 16 bases left in between. CDR1 and CDR2 from the germline V gene are SGHTA and FQGTGA. The CDR3 runs 16 residues.

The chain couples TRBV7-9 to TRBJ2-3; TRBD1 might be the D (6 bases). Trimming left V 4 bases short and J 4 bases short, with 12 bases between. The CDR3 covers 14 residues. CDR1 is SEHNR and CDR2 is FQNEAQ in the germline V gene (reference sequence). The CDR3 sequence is CASSSTGSPDTQYF. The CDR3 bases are TGTGCCAGCAGCTCCACAGGGAGCCCAGATACGCAGTATTTT.

The DNA of the CDR3 is TGTGCCAGCACCTTATCCTCGAGCGGTGAGCAGTACTTC. Translating gives CASTLSSSGEQYF. This rearrangement joins TRBV12-3 or TRBV12-4 to TRBJ2-5; tentatively, D is TRBD2 (5 bases). V shed 7 bases and J shed 11 bases, with 20 bases lying between them. The CDR3 consists of 13 residues.

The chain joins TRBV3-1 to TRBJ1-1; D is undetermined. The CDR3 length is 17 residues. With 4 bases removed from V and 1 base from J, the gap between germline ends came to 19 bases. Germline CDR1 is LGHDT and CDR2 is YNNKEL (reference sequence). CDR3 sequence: CASSPSLEGMWNTEAFF. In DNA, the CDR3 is TGTGCCAGCAGCCCCTCCCTAGAGGGAATGTGGAACACTGAAGCTTTCTTT.

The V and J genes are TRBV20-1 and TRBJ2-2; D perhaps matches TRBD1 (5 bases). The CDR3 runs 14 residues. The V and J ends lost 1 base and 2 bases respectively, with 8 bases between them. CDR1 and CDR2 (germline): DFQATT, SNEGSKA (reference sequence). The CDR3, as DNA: TGCAGTGCTAGAGGGACAAGTAACACCGGGGAGCTGTTTTTT. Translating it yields CSARGTSNTGELFF.

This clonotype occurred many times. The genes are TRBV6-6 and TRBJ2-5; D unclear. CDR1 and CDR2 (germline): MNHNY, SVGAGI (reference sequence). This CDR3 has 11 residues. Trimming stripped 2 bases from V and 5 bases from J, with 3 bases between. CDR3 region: CASSYGETQYF. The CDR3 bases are TGTGCCAGCAGTTACGGGGAGACCCAGTACTTC.

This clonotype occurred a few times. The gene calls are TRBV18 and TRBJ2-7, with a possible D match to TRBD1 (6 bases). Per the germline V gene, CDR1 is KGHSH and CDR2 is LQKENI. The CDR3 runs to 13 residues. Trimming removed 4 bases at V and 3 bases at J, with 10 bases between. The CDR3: CASSQGENYEQYF. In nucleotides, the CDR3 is TGTGCCAGCTCACAGGGGGAGAACTACGAGCAGTACTTC.

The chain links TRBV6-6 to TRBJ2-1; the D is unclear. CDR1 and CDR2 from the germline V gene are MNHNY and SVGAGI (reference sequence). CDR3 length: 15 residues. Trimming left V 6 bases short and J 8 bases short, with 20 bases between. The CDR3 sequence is CASSSHSTGQDEQFF. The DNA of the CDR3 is TGTGCCAGCAGCTCCCACTCGACGGGTCAGGATGAGCAGTTCTTC.

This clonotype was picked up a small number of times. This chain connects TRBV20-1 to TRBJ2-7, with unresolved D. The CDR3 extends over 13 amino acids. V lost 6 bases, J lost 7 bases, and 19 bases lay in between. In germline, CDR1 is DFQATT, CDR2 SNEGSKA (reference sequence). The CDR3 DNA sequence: TGCAGTGCCCTGACACCGGCTAATAAGGAGCAGTACTTC. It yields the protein CSALTPANKEQYF.

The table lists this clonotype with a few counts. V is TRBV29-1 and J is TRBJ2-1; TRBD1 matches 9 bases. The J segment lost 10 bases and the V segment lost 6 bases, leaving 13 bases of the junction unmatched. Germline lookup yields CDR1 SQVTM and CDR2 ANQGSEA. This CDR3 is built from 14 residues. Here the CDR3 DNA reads TGCAGCGTCAGCCACGGGACAGGGTACGGAGAGCAGTTCTTC. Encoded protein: CSVSHGTGYGEQFF.

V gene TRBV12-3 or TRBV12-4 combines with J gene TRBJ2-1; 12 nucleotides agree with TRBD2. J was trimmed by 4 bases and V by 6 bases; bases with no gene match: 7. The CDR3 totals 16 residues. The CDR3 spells CASSRGLAGLYNEQFF. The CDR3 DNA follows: TGTGCCAGCAGCCGTGGACTAGCGGGATTATACAATGAGCAGTTCTTC.

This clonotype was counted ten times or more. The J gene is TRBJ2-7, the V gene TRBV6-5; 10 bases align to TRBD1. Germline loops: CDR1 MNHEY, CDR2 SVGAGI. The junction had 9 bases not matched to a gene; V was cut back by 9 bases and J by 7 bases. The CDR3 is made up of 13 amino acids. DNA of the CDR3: TGTGCCAGTGATACCGGGACAGGGGATGAGCAGTACTTC. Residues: CASDTGTGDEQYF.

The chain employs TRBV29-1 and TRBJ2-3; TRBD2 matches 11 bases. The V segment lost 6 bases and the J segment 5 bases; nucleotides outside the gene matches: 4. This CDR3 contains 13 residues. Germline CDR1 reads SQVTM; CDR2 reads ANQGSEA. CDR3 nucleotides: TGCAGCGTCATGACTAGCGGGAAAGATACGCAGTATTTT. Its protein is CSVMTSGKDTQYF.

The CDR3 nucleotides are TGTGCCAGCAGCTTAGGGTTTCGGGCAGGAAATTACAATGAGCAGTTCTTC. Translated: CASSLGFRAGNYNEQFF. The rearrangement joins TRBV7-2 to TRBJ2-1; no reliable D call. Germline V gives CDR1 SGHTA, CDR2 FQGNSA. The V and J ends lost 1 base and 4 bases respectively, with 17 bases between them. This CDR3 spans 17 amino acids.

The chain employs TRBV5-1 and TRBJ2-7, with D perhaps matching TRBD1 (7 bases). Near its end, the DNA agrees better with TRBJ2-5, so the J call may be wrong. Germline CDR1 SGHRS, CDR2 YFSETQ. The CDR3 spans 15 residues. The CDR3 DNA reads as TGCGCCAGCAGCTACGGACAGGACTATGGGGAGACCCAGTACTTC. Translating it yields CASSYGQDYGETQYF.

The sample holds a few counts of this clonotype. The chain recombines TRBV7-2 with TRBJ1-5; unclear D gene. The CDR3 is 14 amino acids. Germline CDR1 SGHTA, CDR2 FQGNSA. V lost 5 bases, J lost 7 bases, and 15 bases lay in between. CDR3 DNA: TGTGCCAGCAGCCTTCTTGGACCGGACCAGCCCCAGCATTTT. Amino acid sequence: CASSLLGPDQPQHF.

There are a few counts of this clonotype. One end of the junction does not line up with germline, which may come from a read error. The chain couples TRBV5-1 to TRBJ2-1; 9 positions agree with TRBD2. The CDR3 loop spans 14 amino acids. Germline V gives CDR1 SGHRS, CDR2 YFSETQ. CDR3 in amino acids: CASSLREGYNEQFF. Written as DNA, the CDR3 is TGTGCCAGCAGCTTGCGGGAGGGATACAATGAGCAGTTCTTC.

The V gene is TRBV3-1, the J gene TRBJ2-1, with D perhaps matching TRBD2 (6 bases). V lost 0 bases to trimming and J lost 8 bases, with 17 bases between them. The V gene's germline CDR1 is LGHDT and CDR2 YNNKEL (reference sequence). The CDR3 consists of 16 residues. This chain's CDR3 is CASSQDIIARGDEQFF. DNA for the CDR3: TGTGCCAGCAGCCAAGATATCATTGCCCGCGGGGATGAGCAGTTCTTC.

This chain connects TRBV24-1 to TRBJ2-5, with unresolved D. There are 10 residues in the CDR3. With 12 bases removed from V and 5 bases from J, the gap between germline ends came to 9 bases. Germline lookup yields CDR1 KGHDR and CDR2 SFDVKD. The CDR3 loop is CAPLEETQYF. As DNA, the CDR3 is TGTGCCCCCCTCGAGGAGACCCAGTACTTC.

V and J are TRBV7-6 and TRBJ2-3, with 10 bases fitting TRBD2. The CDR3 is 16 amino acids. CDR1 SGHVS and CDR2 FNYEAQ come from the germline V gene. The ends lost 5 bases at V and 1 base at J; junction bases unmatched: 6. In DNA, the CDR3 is TGTGCCAGCAGCCGTAGCGGGAGGTATGGCACAGATACGCAGTATTTT. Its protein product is CASSRSGRYGTDTQYF.

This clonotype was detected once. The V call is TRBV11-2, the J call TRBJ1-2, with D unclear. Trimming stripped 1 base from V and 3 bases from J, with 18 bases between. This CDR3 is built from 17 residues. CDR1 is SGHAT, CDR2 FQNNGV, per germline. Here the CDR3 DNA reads TGTGCCAGCAGCTTAGGGAACCCCCTCCACCGGGACTATGGCTACACCTTC. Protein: CASSLGNPLHRDYGYTF. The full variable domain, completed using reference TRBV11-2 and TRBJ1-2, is EAGVAQSPRYKIIEKRQSVAFWCNPISGHATLYWYQQILGQGPKLLIQFQNNGVVDDSQLPKDRFSAERLKGVDSTLKIQPAKLEDSAVYLCASSLGNPLHRDYGYTFGSGTRLTVV.

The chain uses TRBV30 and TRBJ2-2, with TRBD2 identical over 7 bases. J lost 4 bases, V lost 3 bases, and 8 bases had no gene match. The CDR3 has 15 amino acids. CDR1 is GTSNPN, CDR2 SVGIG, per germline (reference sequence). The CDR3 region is CAWRMGGVFTGELFF. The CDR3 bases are TGTGCCTGGAGGATGGGAGGGGTGTTCACCGGGGAGCTGTTTTTT.